The 29 T cell receptor beta chains below were found in one sample sequenced in a study of OX40 agonist ivuxolimab in advanced cancers. The data were produced by immunoSEQ multiplex PCR, yet TCRdb's version contains in-frame clones alone and is incomplete. This sample carries over 20,000 clones, 65% to 90% of them seen once, and the ten largest clones take about a sixth. Sequencing was performed on CD4+ or CD8+ T cells sorted from blood, taken in a trial of the OX40 agonist ivuxolimab. The source is an adult with an advanced solid tumor such as melanoma, head and neck, liver or kidney cancer.

This clone turned up a few times. The rearrangement uses TRBV5-4 and TRBJ1-6; perhaps TRBD1 as D (5 bases). V was clipped by 4 bases and J by 5 bases, with 10 bases between them. This CDR3 has 14 amino acids. CDR1 is SGHNT and CDR2 is YYREEE in the germline V gene (reference sequence). The CDR3 spells CASSLRQNNSPLHF. The CDR3 coding sequence is TGTGCCAGCAGCCTCAGACAGAATAATTCACCCCTCCACTTT.

The chain links TRBV6-5 to TRBJ2-7, with 12 bases matching TRBD2. Germline-derived CDR1 and CDR2 are MNHEY and SVGAGI. The ends lost 6 bases at V and 7 bases at J; junction bases unmatched: 7. The CDR3 sequence is 14 residues long. This chain's CDR3 is CASRSGLAGREQYF. The CDR3 bases are TGTGCCAGCAGGTCCGGACTAGCGGGAAGGGAGCAGTACTTC.

V usage is TRBV11-2 and J usage is TRBJ2-1, with a tentative D call TRBD2 (7 bases). The CDR3 totals 15 residues. Trimming took 5 bases from V and 8 from J, leaving 19 bases between them. Looked up from germline, CDR1 is SGHAT and CDR2 is FQNNGV. CDR3 sequence (DNA): TGTGCCAGCAGCCAAGTTGGGGGGGCCCTTGATGAGCAGTTCTTC. This codes for CASSQVGGALDEQFF.

The chain has TRBV13 and TRBJ2-3; TRBD2 aligns across 10 bases. V shed 5 bases, J shed 5 bases, and the junction held 7 bases outside the gene matches. Germline assignment: CDR1 PRHDT and CDR2 FYEKMQ (reference sequence). This CDR3 has 15 amino acids. CDR3 sequence (DNA): TGTGCCAGCAGCCCCCAGCGGGGGGGCATAGATACGCAGTATTTT. As protein: CASSPQRGGIDTQYF. Looking up the rest from reference TRBV13 and TRBJ2-3 gives the full variable domain: AAGVIQSPRHLIKEKRETATLKCYPIPRHDTVYWYQQGPGQDPQFLISFYEKMQSDKGSIPDRFSAQQFSDYHSELNMSSLELGDSALYFCASSPQRGGIDTQYFGPGTRLTVL.

This clone showed up just a few times. The chain uses TRBV30 and TRBJ1-6; 8 positions match TRBD1. V shed 0 bases, J shed 3 bases, and the junction held 7 bases outside the gene matches. The germline V gene encodes CDR1 GTSNPN and CDR2 SVGIG (reference sequence). CDR3 length: 17 residues. This CDR3 is CAWSVDRGTDYNSPLHF. The CDR3 bases are TGTGCCTGGAGTGTAGACAGGGGCACGGACTATAATTCACCCCTCCACTTT.

This chain uses TRBV5-1 with TRBJ2-5, with 7 bases identical to TRBD1. The CDR3 loop spans 13 amino acids. Germline CDR1 and CDR2: SGHRS and YFSETQ. Germline trimming cut 4 bases from V and 2 bases from J; bases unmatched to any gene: 2. CDR3 DNA: TGCGCCAGCAGCCTGGGACAGCAAGAGACCCAGTACTTC. Protein: CASSLGQQETQYF.

This chain links TRBV27 with TRBJ2-7, with 9 bases that match TRBD1. This CDR3 spans 18 amino acids. J was trimmed by 1 base and V by 0 bases; bases with no gene match: 10. Germline V gene sequence: CDR1 MNHEY, CDR2 SMNVEV (reference sequence). The CDR3 here is CASSLSFPGQGSSYEQYF. The CDR3 region has the DNA TGTGCCAGCAGTTTATCGTTCCCCGGACAGGGGAGTTCCTACGAGCAGTACTTC.

The J gene is TRBJ2-1, the V gene TRBV10-3; 8 bases line up with TRBD2. CDR3 length equals 16 residues. The trim removed 0 bases at V and 2 bases at J, leaving 3 bases unmatched. Per the germline V gene, CDR1 is ENHRY and CDR2 is SYGVKD. CDR3 residues: CAISESGGATYNEQFF. CDR3 nucleotides: TGTGCCATCAGTGAGTCCGGGGGGGCGACCTACAATGAGCAGTTCTTC.

This chain links TRBV9 with TRBJ1-6, with TRBD1 as a possible D gene (6 bases). Trimming took off 2 bases at V and 8 bases at J, with 11 bases between the two ends. The CDR3 totals 14 residues. Germline V gene sequence: CDR1 SGDLS, CDR2 YYNGEE. CDR3 nucleotide sequence: TGTGCCAGCAGCGTTACAGGGTCGGATTCACCCCTCCACTTT. Amino acid sequence: CASSVTGSDSPLHF.

This clone appeared a single time. V usage is TRBV5-4 and J usage is TRBJ1-4, with no clear D. Germline V gives CDR1 SGHNT, CDR2 YYREEE (reference sequence). The V and J ends lost 0 bases and 0 bases respectively, with 3 bases between them. The length of the CDR3 is 14 residues. The CDR3 sequence is CASSLAATNEKLFF. The CDR3, as DNA: TGTGCCAGCAGCTTGGCAGCAACTAATGAAAAACTGTTTTTT.

The CDR3 here is CASSLGRTDYGYTF. CDR3 DNA: TGTGCCAGCAGCTTGGGCCGGACAGACTATGGCTACACCTTC. The chain combines TRBV5-4 with TRBJ1-2; a weak D match, TRBD1 (6 bases). The CDR3 covers 14 residues. V dropped 0 bases and J dropped 3 bases, with 9 bases sitting between them. Looked up from germline, CDR1 is SGHNT and CDR2 is YYREEE (reference sequence).

The gene calls are TRBV30 and TRBJ1-2; D might be TRBD1 (5 bases). CDR3 length: 10 amino acids. CDR1 is GTSNPN and CDR2 is SVGIG in the germline V gene (reference sequence). V lost 5 bases and J 9 bases, leaving 10 bases between the germline ends. CDR3 bases: TGTGCCTGGGCCAGGGATCGCTACACCTTC. Translation: CAWARDRYTF.

The V and J genes are TRBV9 and TRBJ2-3; the match to TRBD1 covers 9 bases. CDR3 length: 12 amino acids. Germline V CDR1 and CDR2: SGDLS, YYNGEE. V dropped 5 bases and J dropped 11; count of bases not matched to a gene: 6. The CDR3 nucleotides read TGTGCCAGCAGTGGGACAGGGCTGGGGCAGTATTTT. Translating gives CASSGTGLGQYF.

This sequence joins TRBV6-5 and TRBJ1-4, with 10 bases lining up with TRBD1. The CDR3 runs to 14 residues. The germline gives CDR1 MNHEY, CDR2 SVGAGI. Trimming at V came to 6 bases and at J to 12 bases, leaving 10 bases not matched to a gene. CDR3 nucleotide sequence: TGTGCCAGCAGCGGACAGGGGGGAAGCGCAGAACTGTTTTTT. Its translation: CASSGQGGSAELFF.

The chain carries TRBV10-3 and TRBJ2-1; a weak D match, TRBD1 (5 bases). The germline V gene encodes CDR1 ENHRY and CDR2 SYGVKD. V lost 2 bases to trimming and J lost 3 bases, with 8 bases between them. This CDR3 has 14 amino acids. The CDR3 region is CAISEQGNYNEQFF. CDR3 DNA: TGTGCCATCAGTGAGCAGGGCAACTACAATGAGCAGTTCTTC.

The chain couples TRBV6-5 to TRBJ1-5; no firm D call. The CDR3 sequence is 15 residues long. With 2 bases removed from V and 0 bases from J, the gap between germline ends came to 8 bases. Germline V CDR1 and CDR2: MNHEY, SVGAGI. The CDR3 spells CASSYGQNSNQPQHF. The CDR3 DNA follows: TGTGCCAGCAGTTACGGGCAGAATAGCAATCAGCCCCAGCATTTT.

This clone came up a few times. The chain links TRBV15 to TRBJ2-1; unclear D gene. CDR3 length: 14 residues. Germline V gene sequence: CDR1 LNHNV, CDR2 YYDKDF (reference sequence). The ends were cut back, 1 base at V and 7 bases at J, with 11 bases in the middle. CDR3 in DNA: TGTGCCACCAGCAGAGCGCCCGAGCTTAATGAGCAGTTCTTC. It yields the protein CATSRAPELNEQFF.

This clone was detected only a few times. This chain joins TRBV6-1 and TRBJ1-2; D not resolved. The germline CDR1 and CDR2 sequences are MNHNS and SASEGT. The CDR3 is 14 residues long. V lost 6 bases and J 8 bases, leaving 19 bases between the germline ends. The CDR3 DNA is TGTGCCAGCAGCGGGAAAGGCCGTCTTTGGGGCTACACCTTC. Protein product: CASSGKGRLWGYTF.

The V gene is TRBV30, the J gene TRBJ1-6, with 7 bases identical to TRBD1. Germline trimming cut 2 bases from V and 11 bases from J; bases unmatched to any gene: 6. Germline V CDR1 and CDR2: GTSNPN, SVGIG (reference sequence). The CDR3 runs to 13 residues. In DNA form, the CDR3 reads TGTGCCTGGAGTTTCACAGGGGACGCACCCCTCCACTTT. This translates into CAWSFTGDAPLHF. Full variable domain (missing parts from reference TRBV30 and TRBJ1-6): SQTIHQWPATLVQPVGSPLSLECTVEGTSNPNLYWYRQAAGRGLQLLFYSVGIGQISSEVPQNLSASRPQDRQFILSSKKLLLSDSGFYLCAWSFTGDAPLHFGNGTRLTVT.

The V and J genes are TRBV6-5 and TRBJ2-3; D is possibly TRBD2 (5 bases). The CDR3 covers 15 residues. Trimming removed 6 bases from V and 4 bases from J, with 17 bases in between. Germline V gene data show CDR1 as MNHEY and CDR2 as SVGAGI. Written as DNA, the CDR3 is TGTGCCAGCAGATTTAGCGCCGCGCCTTCAGATACGCAGTATTTT. Amino acid sequence: CASRFSAAPSDTQYF.

The chain links TRBV7-2 to TRBJ1-2; D might be TRBD1 (5 bases). The V gene lost 5 bases and the J gene lost 11 bases, with 18 bases spanning the gap. The germline CDR1 and CDR2 sequences are SGHTA and FQGNSA. This CDR3 has 13 amino acids. The CDR3 DNA sequence: TGTGCCAGCAGCCCCGACCGGCGGGAGGGGTACACCTTC. Protein sequence: CASSPDRREGYTF.

The chain uses TRBV11-2 and TRBJ2-5; perhaps TRBD2 as D (5 bases). The germline CDR1 and CDR2 sequences are SGHAT and FQNNGV. Trimming removed 6 bases from V and 1 base from J, with 12 bases in between. This CDR3 is built from 14 residues. The chain's CDR3 is CASSYTSIQETQYF. The CDR3, as DNA: TGTGCCAGCAGTTATACTAGTATCCAAGAGACCCAGTACTTC.

The chain carries TRBV6-4 and TRBJ2-1, with 9 bases aligning to TRBD2. Germline-derived CDR1 and CDR2 are MRHNA and SNTAGT. The J segment lost 9 bases and the V segment lost 6 bases, leaving 9 bases of the junction unmatched. The CDR3 extends over 14 amino acids. CDR3 nucleotide sequence: TGTGCCAGCAGGGGAGTAGCGGGGGCAGGTGAGCAGTTCTTC. Residues: CASRGVAGAGEQFF.

This clone was observed a single time. This chain connects TRBV18 to TRBJ2-1; 8 bases match TRBD1. After removal of 3 bases from V and 2 bases from J, the junction contained 3 bases not matched to a gene. The CDR3 totals 15 residues. The germline gives CDR1 KGHSH, CDR2 LQKENI. CDR3 nucleotide sequence: TGTGCCAGCTCACCTCAGGGGGCCCCCTACAATGAGCAGTTCTTC. This gives the protein CASSPQGAPYNEQFF.

The CDR3 nucleotides are TGTGCCAGTAGTATAGATTTGTTGGGACAGGGATTTTCACCCCTCCACTTT. This sequence encodes CASSIDLLGQGFSPLHF. The chain has TRBV19 and TRBJ1-6; 9 bases are shared with TRBD1. J gave up 9 bases and V 0 bases, and 9 bases lay outside the gene matches. This CDR3 has 17 residues. CDR1 and CDR2 from the germline V gene are LNHDA and SQIVND (reference sequence).

This clone was picked up one time. The chain combines TRBV11-3 with TRBJ1-4; TRBD1 aligns across 9 bases. The CDR3 runs 17 residues. The germline CDR1 and CDR2 sequences are SGHNT and YENEEA. Unmatched junction bases numbered 7, after V lost 5 bases and J lost 0 bases. This CDR3 is CASSRGQGFSTNEKLFF. In nucleotides, the CDR3 is TGTGCCAGCAGCCGTGGACAGGGGTTCTCAACTAATGAAAAACTGTTTTTT.

This sequence joins TRBV18 and TRBJ2-1; D remains ambiguous. The V and J ends lost 0 bases and 0 bases respectively, with 6 bases between them. Germline V lookup: CDR1 KGHSH, CDR2 LQKENI. The CDR3 runs to 15 residues. For the CDR3, the DNA is TGTGCCAGCTCACCACCTAGCAACTCCTACAATGAGCAGTTCTTC. Translated: CASSPPSNSYNEQFF.

V gene TRBV19 combines with J gene TRBJ2-5; D gene unclear. Between the trimmed V and J ends, which lost 7 bases and 4 bases, there was a span of 7 bases. The CDR3 covers 11 residues. Per germline, CDR1 LNHDA and CDR2 SQIVND (reference sequence). In DNA form, the CDR3 reads TGTGCCAGTACGTTTGCAGAGACCCAGTACTTC. Residues: CASTFAETQYF.

The V call is TRBV7-9, the J call TRBJ2-5; 7 nucleotides line up with TRBD2. The assigned J gene may be wrong: the sequence end matches TRBJ2-7 better. The CDR3 has 15 amino acids. Germline CDR1 SEHNR, CDR2 FQNEAQ (reference sequence). The CDR3 DNA reads as TGTGCCAGCAGCTCCCGGGACTACGGCGACTACGAGCAGTACTTC. This sequence encodes CASSSRDYGDYEQYF.